This T cell receptor beta chain was recorded in a study of T cell changes during pregnancy in multiple sclerosis. This CDR3 spans 14 amino acids. Trimming cost V 2 bases and J 2 bases; bases outside gene matches: 0. The germline V gene encodes CDR1 MNHEY and CDR2 SMNVEV (reference sequence). Measured with immunoSEQ multiplex PCR; TCRdb has only the in-frame clones, and not every one. Of about 31,000 clones listed, over 75% are singletons. This sequence joins TRBV27 and TRBJ2-5; 9 bases fit TRBD2. The sequences come from CD8+ T cells from peripheral blood mononuclear cells, collected in the second trimester of pregnancy. The TCR originated in a female donor with multiple sclerosis, enrolled in a pregnancy study. Written as DNA, the CDR3 is TGTGCCAGCAGTTTACTAGCGGGACAAGAGACCCAGTACTTC. Residues: CASSLLAGQETQYF.